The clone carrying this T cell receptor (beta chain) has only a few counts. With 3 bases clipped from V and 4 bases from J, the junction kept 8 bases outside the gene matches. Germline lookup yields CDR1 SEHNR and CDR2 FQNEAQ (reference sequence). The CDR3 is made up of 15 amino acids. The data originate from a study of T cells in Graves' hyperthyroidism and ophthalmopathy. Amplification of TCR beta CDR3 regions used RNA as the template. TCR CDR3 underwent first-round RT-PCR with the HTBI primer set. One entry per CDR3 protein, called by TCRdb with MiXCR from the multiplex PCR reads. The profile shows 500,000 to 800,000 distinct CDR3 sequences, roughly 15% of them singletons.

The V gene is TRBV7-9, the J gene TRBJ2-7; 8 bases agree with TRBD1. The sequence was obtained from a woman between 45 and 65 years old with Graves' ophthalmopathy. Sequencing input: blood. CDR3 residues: CASSFPRTGKYEQYF. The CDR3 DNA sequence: TGTGCCAGCAGCTTTCCCCGGACAGGGAAATACGAGCAGTACTTC. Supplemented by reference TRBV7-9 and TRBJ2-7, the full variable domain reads DTGVSQNPRHKITKRGQNVTFRCDPISEHNRLYWYRQTLGQGPEFLTYFQNEAQLEKSRLLSDRFSAERPKGSFSTLEIQRTEQGDSAMYLCASSFPRTGKYEQYFGPGTRLTVT.